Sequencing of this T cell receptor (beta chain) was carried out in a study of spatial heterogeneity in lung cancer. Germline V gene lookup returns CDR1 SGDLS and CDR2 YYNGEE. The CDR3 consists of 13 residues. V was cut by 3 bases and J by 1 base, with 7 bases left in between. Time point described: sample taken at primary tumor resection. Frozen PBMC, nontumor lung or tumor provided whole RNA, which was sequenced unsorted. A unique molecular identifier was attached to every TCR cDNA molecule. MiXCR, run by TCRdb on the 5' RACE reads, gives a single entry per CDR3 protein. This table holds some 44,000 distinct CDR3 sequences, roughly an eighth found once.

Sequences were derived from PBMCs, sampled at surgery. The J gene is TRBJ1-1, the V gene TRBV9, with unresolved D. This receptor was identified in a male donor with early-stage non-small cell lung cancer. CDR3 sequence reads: CASSAAENTEAFF. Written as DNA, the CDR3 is TGTGCCAGCAGCGCCGCCGAGAACACTGAAGCTTTCTTT.